The present T cell receptor (beta chain) was sequenced within a study of cytomegalovirus exposure and HLA in healthy donors. The trim removed 6 bases at V and 7 bases at J, leaving 15 bases unmatched. Germline assignment: CDR1 WNHNN and CDR2 SYGVQD (reference sequence). The CDR3 has 16 amino acids. The PCR had 60 Vbeta and 13 Jbeta primers. The method was immunoSEQ multiplex PCR; TCRdb's version includes in-frame clones alone and lacks a portion of them. The sample lists about 160,000 clones, around 80% occurring once. This chain connects TRBV10-1 to TRBJ2-7; TRBD2 agrees at 10 bases. Sequencing used PBMCs. This clonotype originated in a woman in her forties or fifties in good health and CMV-seropositive. The CDR3: CASRPRSGRGPGEQYF. CDR3 sequence (DNA): TGCGCCAGCAGGCCCCGGAGCGGGAGGGGGCCAGGGGAGCAGTACTTC.